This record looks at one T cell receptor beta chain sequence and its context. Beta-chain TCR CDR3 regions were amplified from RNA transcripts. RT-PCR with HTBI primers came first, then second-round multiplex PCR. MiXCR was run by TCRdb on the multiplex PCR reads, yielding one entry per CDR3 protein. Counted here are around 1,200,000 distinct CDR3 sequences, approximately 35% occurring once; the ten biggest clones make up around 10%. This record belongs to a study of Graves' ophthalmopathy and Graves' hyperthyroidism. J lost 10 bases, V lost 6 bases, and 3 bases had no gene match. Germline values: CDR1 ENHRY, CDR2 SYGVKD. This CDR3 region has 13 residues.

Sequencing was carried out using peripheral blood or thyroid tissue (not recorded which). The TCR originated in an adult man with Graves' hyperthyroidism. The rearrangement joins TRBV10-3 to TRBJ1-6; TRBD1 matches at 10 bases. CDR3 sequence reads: CAIRTGQGSPLHF. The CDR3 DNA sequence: TGTGCCATCAGGACGGGACAGGGGTCACCCCTCCACTTT.